The rows below give T cell receptor beta chains drawn from one sample of a study of PD-1 blockade in classical Hodgkin lymphoma. Method: immunoSEQ multiplex PCR; TCRdb's copy keeps in-frame clones and lacks some. The sample carries about 31,000 clones, 70% to 80% recorded once. The source material was peripheral blood mononuclear cells (PBMCs), sampled before the second cycle of nivolumab. The source of these receptors is a human donor with classical Hodgkin lymphoma. Both conserved end residues are part of each CDR3. The order of the fields is CDR3 DNA, CDR3 protein, clone size, CDR3 length, D gene, V gene, J gene. The D gene is left open where the match is weak. The size entry is marked missing in some rows and otherwise reads once, few, many or a size class.

CDR3nt: TGTGCCATCAGTGAGAAGACTGAAGCTTTCTTT
CDR3aa: CAISEKTEAFF
abundance: -
len: 11
d_gene: -
v_gene: TRBV6-6
j_gene: TRBJ1-1

CDR3nt: TGTGCCAGCTCACCAATTGACGATAACTATGGCTACACCTTC
CDR3aa: CASSPIDDNYGYTF
abundance: -
len: 14
d_gene: -
v_gene: TRBV18
j_gene: TRBJ1-2

CDR3nt: TGTGCCAGCGGCTACGAGCAGTACTTC
CDR3aa: CASGYEQYF
abundance: few
len: 9
d_gene: -
v_gene: TRBV4-2
j_gene: TRBJ2-7

CDR3nt: TGTGCCAGCAGTAGACAGGCGGAGGAGACCCAGTACTTC
CDR3aa: CASSRQAEETQYF
abundance: -
len: 13
d_gene: -
v_gene: TRBV27
j_gene: TRBJ2-5

CDR3nt: TGTGCCAGCAGTTACAGCGGCGTTAGCACAGATACGCAGTATTTT
CDR3aa: CASSYSGVSTDTQYF
abundance: -
len: 15
d_gene: -
v_gene: TRBV6-5
j_gene: TRBJ2-3

CDR3nt: TGTGCCAGCAGCAAAGGAATAGGAAAGTTCTTC
CDR3aa: CASSKGIGKFF
abundance: -
len: 11
d_gene: -
v_gene: TRBV21-1
j_gene: TRBJ2-1

CDR3nt: TGTGCCAGCAGCTTGGGGGGGGCTTCCTATGGCTACACCTTC
CDR3aa: CASSLGGASYGYTF
abundance: -
len: 14
d_gene: -
v_gene: TRBV5-4
j_gene: TRBJ1-2

CDR3nt: TGCGCCAGCAGCCCCCTGACAGGGAGTCAGCAAAAACTGTTTTTT
CDR3aa: CASSPLTGSQQKLFF
abundance: few
len: 15
d_gene: TRBD1
v_gene: TRBV5-1
j_gene: TRBJ1-4

CDR3nt: TGTGCCAGCAGTGAAATGGTTCTTGCGGGGGAATTGAACACCATATATTTT
CDR3aa: CASSEMVLAGELNTIYF
abundance: -
len: 17
d_gene: -
v_gene: TRBV6-1
j_gene: TRBJ1-3

CDR3nt: TGTGCCAGCAGCTTAGTACGGGGCACCGGGGAGCTGTTTTTT
CDR3aa: CASSLVRGTGELFF
abundance: few
len: 14
d_gene: -
v_gene: TRBV11-2
j_gene: TRBJ2-2

CDR3nt: TGTGCCAGCAGCTTAGGTGGGGGGTCGACATATGGCTACACCTTC
CDR3aa: CASSLGGGSTYGYTF
abundance: -
len: 15
d_gene: -
v_gene: TRBV7-9
j_gene: TRBJ1-2

CDR3nt: TGTGCCAGCAGTGAAGCCGGTAACGGGGTAGGAGATGAAAAACTGTTTTTT
CDR3aa: CASSEAGNGVGDEKLFF
abundance: -
len: 17
d_gene: -
v_gene: TRBV6-1
j_gene: TRBJ1-4

CDR3nt: TGCGCCAGCAGCCGAGCTAGCACAGATACGCAGTATTTT
CDR3aa: CASSRASTDTQYF
abundance: -
len: 13
d_gene: -
v_gene: TRBV5-1
j_gene: TRBJ2-3

CDR3nt: TGTGCCAGCAGAGGACTAGCGGGGGGGGACAATGAGCAGTTCTTC
CDR3aa: CASRGLAGGDNEQFF
abundance: -
len: 15
d_gene: TRBD2
v_gene: TRBV6-6
j_gene: TRBJ2-1

CDR3nt: TGTGCCAGCACCCTCGGGGGGGGAACTAATGAAAAACTGTTTTTT
CDR3aa: CASTLGGGTNEKLFF
abundance: -
len: 15
d_gene: -
v_gene: TRBV28
j_gene: TRBJ1-4

CDR3nt: TGTGCCAGCTCAGTACCCGGGACAGGGGCCTTGAGTGGCTACACCTTC
CDR3aa: CASSVPGTGALSGYTF
abundance: once
len: 16
d_gene: TRBD1
v_gene: TRBV18
j_gene: TRBJ1-2

CDR3nt: TGTGCCAGCAGCTTGGATTCTAGTCGGAGGGGCGCATACTTC
CDR3aa: CASSLDSSRRGAYF
abundance: -
len: 14
d_gene: -
v_gene: TRBV5-5
j_gene: TRBJ2-5

CDR3nt: TGCAGCGTTGATGGGCTAGCGGGCTACGAGCAGTACTTC
CDR3aa: CSVDGLAGYEQYF
abundance: -
len: 13
d_gene: TRBD2
v_gene: TRBV29-1
j_gene: TRBJ2-7

CDR3nt: TGTGCCAGCAGTTACTCGATTCAGGGAGGCTATGGCTACACCTTC
CDR3aa: CASSYSIQGGYGYTF
abundance: -
len: 15
d_gene: -
v_gene: TRBV6-6
j_gene: TRBJ1-2

CDR3nt: TGTGCCAGCAGCTTAAAAGGACACAGCTCCTACGAGCAGTACTTC
CDR3aa: CASSLKGHSSYEQYF
abundance: -
len: 15
d_gene: -
v_gene: TRBV7-2
j_gene: TRBJ2-7

CDR3nt: TGTGCCAGCCTGAGGGGGGACTATGGCTACACCTTC
CDR3aa: CASLRGDYGYTF
abundance: once
len: 12
d_gene: -
v_gene: TRBV25-1
j_gene: TRBJ1-2

CDR3nt: TGTGCCATCAGTGAAGGACAGGGGGCTGGCTACACCTTC
CDR3aa: CAISEGQGAGYTF
abundance: few
len: 13
d_gene: TRBD1
v_gene: TRBV10-3
j_gene: TRBJ1-2

CDR3nt: TGCGCCAGCAGCTTGATTGCAGGGGGGACTGGAAACACCATATATTTT
CDR3aa: CASSLIAGGTGNTIYF
abundance: -
len: 16
d_gene: TRBD1
v_gene: TRBV5-1
j_gene: TRBJ1-3

CDR3nt: TGTGCCAGCAGTTCCCCTGGACTAGCGGGGGGTAGGTACGAGCAGTACTTC
CDR3aa: CASSSPGLAGGRYEQYF
abundance: -
len: 17
d_gene: TRBD2
v_gene: TRBV28
j_gene: TRBJ2-7

CDR3nt: TGTGCCAGCAGCGTAGGTGGGATCCCCGGGGAGCTGTTTTTT
CDR3aa: CASSVGGIPGELFF
abundance: few
len: 14
d_gene: -
v_gene: TRBV9
j_gene: TRBJ2-2

CDR3nt: TGTGCCAGCAGTTATTCCCAGGGGGTTAATGAAAAACTGTTTTTT
CDR3aa: CASSYSQGVNEKLFF
abundance: -
len: 15
d_gene: TRBD1
v_gene: TRBV6-5
j_gene: TRBJ1-4